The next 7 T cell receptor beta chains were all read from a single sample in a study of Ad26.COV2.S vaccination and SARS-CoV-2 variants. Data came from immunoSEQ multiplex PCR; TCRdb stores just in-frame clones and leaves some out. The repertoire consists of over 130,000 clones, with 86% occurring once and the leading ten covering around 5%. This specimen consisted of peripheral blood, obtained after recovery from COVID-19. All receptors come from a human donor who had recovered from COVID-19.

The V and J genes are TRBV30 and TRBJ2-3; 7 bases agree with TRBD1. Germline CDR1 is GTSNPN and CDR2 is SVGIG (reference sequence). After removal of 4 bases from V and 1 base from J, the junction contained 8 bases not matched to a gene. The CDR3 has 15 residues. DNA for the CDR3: TGTGCCTGGAACCAACAGGGGCTACGCACAGATACGCAGTATTTT. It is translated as CAWNQQGLRTDTQYF. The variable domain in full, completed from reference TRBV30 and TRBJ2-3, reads SQTIHQWPATLVQPVGSPLSLECTVEGTSNPNLYWYRQAAGRGLQLLFYSVGIGQISSEVPQNLSASRPQDRQFILSSKKLLLSDSGFYLCAWNQQGLRTDTQYFGPGTRLTVL.

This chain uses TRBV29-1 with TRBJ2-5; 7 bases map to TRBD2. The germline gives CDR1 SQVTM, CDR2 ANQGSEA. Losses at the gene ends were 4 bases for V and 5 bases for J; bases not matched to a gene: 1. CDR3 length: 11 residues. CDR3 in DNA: TGCAGCGTTGTGCGGGGGGAGACCCAGTACTTC. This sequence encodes CSVVRGETQYF. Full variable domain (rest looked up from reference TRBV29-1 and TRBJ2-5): SAVISQKPSRDICQRGTSLTIQCQVDSQVTMMFWYRQQPGQSLTLIATANQGSEATYESGFVIDKFPISRPNLTFSTLTVSNMSPEDSSIYLCSVVRGETQYFGPGTRLLVL.

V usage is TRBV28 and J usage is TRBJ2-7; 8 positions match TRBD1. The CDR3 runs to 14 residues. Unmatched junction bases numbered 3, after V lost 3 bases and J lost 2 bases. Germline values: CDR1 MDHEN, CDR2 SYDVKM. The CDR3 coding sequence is TGTGCCAGCAGTTTGGACAGGGAAGCCTACGAGCAGTACTTC. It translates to CASSLDREAYEQYF. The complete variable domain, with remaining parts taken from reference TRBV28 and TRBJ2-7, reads DVKVTQSSRYLVKRTGEKVFLECVQDMDHENMFWYRQDPGLGLRLIYFSYDVKMKEKGDIPEGYSVSREKKERFSLILESASTNQTSMYLCASSLDREAYEQYFGPGTRLTVT.

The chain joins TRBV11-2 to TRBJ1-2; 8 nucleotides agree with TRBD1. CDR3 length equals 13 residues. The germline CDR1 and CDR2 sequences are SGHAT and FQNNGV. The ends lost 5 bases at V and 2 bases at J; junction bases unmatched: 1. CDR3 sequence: CASSRDRNYGYTF. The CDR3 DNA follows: TGTGCCAGCAGCCGGGACAGGAACTATGGCTACACCTTC.

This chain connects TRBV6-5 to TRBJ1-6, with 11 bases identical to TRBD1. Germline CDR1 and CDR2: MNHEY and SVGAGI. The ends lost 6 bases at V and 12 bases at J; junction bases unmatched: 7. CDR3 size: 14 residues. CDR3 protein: CASRSGQGARPLHF. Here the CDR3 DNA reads TGTGCCAGCAGATCCGGACAGGGGGCCAGACCCCTCCACTTT.

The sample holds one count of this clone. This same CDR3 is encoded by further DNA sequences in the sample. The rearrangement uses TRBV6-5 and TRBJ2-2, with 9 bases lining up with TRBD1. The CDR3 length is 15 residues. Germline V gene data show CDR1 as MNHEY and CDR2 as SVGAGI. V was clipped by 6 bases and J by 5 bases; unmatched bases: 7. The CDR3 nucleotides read TGTGCCAGCAGGCGCGACAGGGGGAGTACCGGGGAGCTGTTTTTT. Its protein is CASRRDRGSTGELFF.

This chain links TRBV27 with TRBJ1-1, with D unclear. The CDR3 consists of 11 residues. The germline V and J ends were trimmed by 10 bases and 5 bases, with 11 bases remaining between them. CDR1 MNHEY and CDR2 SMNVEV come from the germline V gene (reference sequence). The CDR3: CATLAGTEAFF. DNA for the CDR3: TGTGCCACCCTTGCCGGGACTGAAGCTTTCTTT.